Here is one T cell receptor (beta chain) with its context. Its target is not known. The CDR3 loop spans 15 amino acids. Per the germline V gene, CDR1 is LGHNA and CDR2 is YSLEER. V shed 1 base and J 7 bases; nucleotides not matched to a gene: 7. This entry comes from a study of blood T cells in healthy people across ages. With a J-beta primer mix and a sample-barcoded 5' primer, a second PCR ran about 7 to 12 cycles. A 12-random-nucleotide template-switch adaptor tagged each cDNA molecule. A single record per CDR3 protein comes from TCRdb applying MiXCR to the 5' RACE reads. Altogether around 1.1 million distinct CDR3 sequences are present, around two fifths being singletons, with the ten largest covering about an eighth. Points from the study as a whole: Shifts in expanded clonotypes may have been confounded by donor CMV status, which was unknown.

V usage is TRBV4-3 and J usage is TRBJ2-1, with 7 bases identical to TRBD2. The receptor was isolated from a man aged 18-30 years in good health. Sequenced input: blood. CDR3 bases: TGCGCCAGCAGCCAAGGCGGGGGAGCTTCGAATGAGCAGTTCTTC. Translated: CASSQGGGASNEQFF.